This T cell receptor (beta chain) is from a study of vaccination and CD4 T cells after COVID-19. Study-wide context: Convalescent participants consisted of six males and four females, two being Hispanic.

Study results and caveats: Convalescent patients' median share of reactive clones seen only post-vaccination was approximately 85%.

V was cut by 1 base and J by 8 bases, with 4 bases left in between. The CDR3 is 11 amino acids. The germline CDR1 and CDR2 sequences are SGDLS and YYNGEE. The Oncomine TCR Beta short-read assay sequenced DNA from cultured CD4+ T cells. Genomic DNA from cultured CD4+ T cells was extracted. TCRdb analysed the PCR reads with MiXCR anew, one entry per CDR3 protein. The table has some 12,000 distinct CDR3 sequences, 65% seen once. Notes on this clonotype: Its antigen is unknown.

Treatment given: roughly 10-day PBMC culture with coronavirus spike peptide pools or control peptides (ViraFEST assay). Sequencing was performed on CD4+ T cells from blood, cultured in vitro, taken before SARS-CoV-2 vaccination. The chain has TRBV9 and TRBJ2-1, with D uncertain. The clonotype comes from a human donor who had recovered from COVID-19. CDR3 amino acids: CASSVMDEQFF. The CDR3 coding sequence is TGTGCCAGCAGCGTAATGGATGAGCAGTTCTTC.